This TCR beta chain was captured by sequencing in a study of cytomegalovirus exposure and HLA in healthy donors. Notes on the study in general: Further analysis was carried out later, and it showed several of the most significant clusters appearing linked to common viral pathogens.

Primers included in the PCR were 60 Vbeta and 13 Jbeta primers. Sequenced by immunoSEQ multiplex PCR; TCRdb stores in-frame clones only, minus some. This sample has 55,000 to 75,000 clones; around 70% occur once, and the top ten carry roughly an eighth. Trimming pared 0 bases from V and 1 base from J, leaving 4 bases between. Germline V CDR1 and CDR2: SGDLS, YYNGEE. The CDR3 covers 13 residues. Comment on this clone: Its matching antigen is unknown.

Sequencing used PBMCs. The rearrangement links TRBV9 to TRBJ1-1; D is ambiguous. The clonotype was recovered from a human donor in good health. The CDR3, as DNA: TGTGCCAGCAGCGTAGAGCAGAACACTGAAGCTTTCTTT. This translates into CASSVEQNTEAFF.